The clone carrying this T cell receptor beta chain was detected ten times or more. Its antigen remains unidentified. CDR1 MDHEN and CDR2 SYDVKM come from the germline V gene. The CDR3 is 16 amino acids. V lost 5 bases and J lost 1; bases outside the gene matches: 8. These data come from a study of human T cells and chemical hapten exposure. Study as a whole: An approximately 2 cm by approximately 2 cm inner upper arm patch received 2% DPC for sensitization. Whole-study results and caveats: Having alopecia, the donors may differ immunologically from healthy people. TCRs whose frequency exceeded 1 in 1000 remained the same following DPC sensitization.

This sample's time point: patch test 1, 2 weeks after DPC sensitization. Treatment specified: therapeutic diphenylcyclopropenone sensitization with weekly scalp DPC. Per the original methods: There were a median of around 96,000 TCRs per sample, with a range from about 23,224 to 750,000. TCRdb re-called the RACE reads with MiXCR, one entry per CDR3 protein. TCRdb's processing, not the study's, gives the V and J calls here. The profile shows about 99,000 distinct CDR3 sequences, around 12% of them singletons. This chain connects TRBV28 to TRBJ1-5; TRBD1 matches 7 bases. The receptor was derived from a middle-aged woman with alopecia areata. Some clones in this sample may be carry-over from other donors' samples. This material consisted of whole blood, taken in connection with sensitization to the hapten diphenylcyclopropenone (DPC). The CDR3 sequence is CASSPNRGWSNQPQHF. CDR3 in DNA: TGTGCCAGCAGTCCCAACAGGGGATGGAGCAATCAGCCCCAGCATTTT.